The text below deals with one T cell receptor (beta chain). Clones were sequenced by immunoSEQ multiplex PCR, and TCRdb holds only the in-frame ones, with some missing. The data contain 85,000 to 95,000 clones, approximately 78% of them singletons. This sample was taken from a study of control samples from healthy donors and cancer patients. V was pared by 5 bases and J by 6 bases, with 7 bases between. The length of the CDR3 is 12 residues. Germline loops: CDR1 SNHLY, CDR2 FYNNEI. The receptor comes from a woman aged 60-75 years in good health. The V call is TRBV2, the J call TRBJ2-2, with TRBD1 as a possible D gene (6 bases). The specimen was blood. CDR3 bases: TGTGCCAGCAGTTCAGGGGCCGGGGAGCTGTTTTTT. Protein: CASSSGAGELFF.